This record covers a single T cell receptor (beta chain). The germline V gene has CDR1 SGHTA and CDR2 FQGTGA. With V trimmed by 5 bases and J by 0 bases, 8 bases remained unmatched. The CDR3 length is 16 residues. This sample is drawn from a study of blood T cell repertoires in COVID-19. Study-level information: The United States, Italy and Spain were the sources of the acute and convalescent COVID-19 samples. Nucleic acid was either cDNA or gDNA, and it came from T cells, B-cell-depleted T cells, or PBMCs.

Profiled with immunoSEQ multiplex PCR; TCRdb holds only in-frame clones, not every one. Of some 120,000 clones listed, more than 70% were seen once; the top ten hold 6.5% to 9.5%. This clonotype was sampled from a human donor in a cohort sampled during active COVID-19. The specimen sequenced was peripheral blood. The chain links TRBV7-3 to TRBJ2-3, with 7 nucleotides matching TRBD2. The CDR3 DNA sequence: TGTGCCAGCAGCCTAAGCGGGGCAACTAGCACAGATACGCAGTATTTT. It yields the protein CASSLSGATSTDTQYF.